The rows below give T cell receptor beta chains drawn from one sample of a study of metastatic and nonmetastatic thyroid tumors. TCRdb reanalyzed the PCR reads with MiXCR. The sample includes over 15,000 clones, over 25% of them seen just once. The sequenced material came from adjacent normal tissue. These receptors were obtained from a female donor with papillary thyroid cancer or a benign thyroid nodule (not recorded which). Some clones in this sample may be carry-over from other donors' samples. The CDR3 runs from the conserved cysteine through the conserved F or W. Clone size appears in some rows only: once, few, many, or a class for an expanded clone.

v_gene: TRBV7-8; j_gene: TRBJ2-5; abundance: many; CDR3aa: CASSLAYSAGDETQYF
v_gene: TRBV12-3/TRBV12-4; j_gene: TRBJ1-1; abundance: medium-sized; CDR3aa: CASSRQGADTEAFF
v_gene: TRBV19; j_gene: TRBJ1-2; abundance: few; CDR3aa: CASRGDQGGYTF
v_gene: TRBV12-3/TRBV12-4; j_gene: TRBJ2-1; abundance: -; CDR3aa: CASSLFLASNEQFF
v_gene: TRBV7-8; j_gene: TRBJ2-7; abundance: -; CDR3aa: CASRPPGLAGGIDEQYF
v_gene: TRBV7-9; j_gene: TRBJ2-5; abundance: -; CDR3aa: CASSETDGNRGQETQYF
v_gene: TRBV20-1; j_gene: TRBJ1-2; abundance: -; CDR3aa: CSAIPDHGYTF
v_gene: TRBV5-6; j_gene: TRBJ1-6; abundance: many; CDR3aa: CASRVRDRPSPLHF
v_gene: TRBV20-1; j_gene: TRBJ2-5; abundance: -; CDR3aa: CSARVPHQETQYF
v_gene: TRBV27; j_gene: TRBJ2-7; abundance: -; CDR3aa: CASSLGRYYEQYF
v_gene: TRBV18; j_gene: TRBJ2-1; abundance: -; CDR3aa: CASSPPLRQSSYNEQFF
v_gene: TRBV20-1; j_gene: TRBJ2-7; abundance: -; CDR3aa: CSARHRQGRDEQYF
v_gene: TRBV30; j_gene: TRBJ1-6; abundance: medium-sized; CDR3aa: CAWSRGVSTNNSPLHF
v_gene: TRBV4-2; j_gene: TRBJ2-7; abundance: -; CDR3aa: CANSPGSVENYEQYF
v_gene: TRBV4-2; j_gene: TRBJ1-2; abundance: -; CDR3aa: CASSQNGKYGYTF
v_gene: TRBV30; j_gene: TRBJ2-5; abundance: medium-sized; CDR3aa: CAWSIQETQYF
v_gene: TRBV5-1; j_gene: TRBJ2-1; abundance: -; CDR3aa: CASSFTGTSGVYNEQFF
v_gene: TRBV12-3/TRBV12-4; j_gene: TRBJ2-5; abundance: few; CDR3aa: CASSLGLAEETQYF
v_gene: TRBV15; j_gene: TRBJ1-5; abundance: -; CDR3aa: CATSRGPSSRAIGQPQHF
v_gene: TRBV14; j_gene: TRBJ2-5; abundance: -; CDR3aa: CASSPRLDLQETQYF
v_gene: TRBV6-2/TRBV6-3; j_gene: TRBJ1-2; abundance: -; CDR3aa: CASSYQRANYGYTF
v_gene: TRBV5-1; j_gene: TRBJ2-1; abundance: once; CDR3aa: CASSLAQGYNEQFF
v_gene: TRBV6-1; j_gene: TRBJ2-1; abundance: -; CDR3aa: CASHTELAGFIYEQFF
v_gene: TRBV4-1; j_gene: TRBJ2-1; abundance: many; CDR3aa: CASSQDFAGSSRNEQFF
v_gene: TRBV11-3; j_gene: TRBJ2-1; abundance: medium-sized; CDR3aa: CASSLTSFGGSYNEQFF
v_gene: TRBV5-1; j_gene: TRBJ2-1; abundance: -; CDR3aa: CASRPTSGSNEQFF
v_gene: TRBV9; j_gene: TRBJ2-1; abundance: once; CDR3aa: CASSGDGTSGANEPFF
v_gene: TRBV5-4; j_gene: TRBJ1-2; abundance: -; CDR3aa: CASSLAYAAGRANYGYTF
v_gene: TRBV10-3; j_gene: TRBJ1-1; abundance: many; CDR3aa: CAISTGTRTTEAFF
v_gene: TRBV6-2/TRBV6-3; j_gene: TRBJ2-3; abundance: few; CDR3aa: CASSLDRDGTDTQYF
v_gene: TRBV28; j_gene: TRBJ2-5; abundance: -; CDR3aa: CASTLDSGRAETQYF
v_gene: TRBV6-2/TRBV6-3; j_gene: TRBJ2-5; abundance: few; CDR3aa: CASRRQSSFPETQYF
v_gene: TRBV18; j_gene: TRBJ2-7; abundance: many; CDR3aa: CASSPQTGNDEQYF
v_gene: TRBV6-1; j_gene: TRBJ2-5; abundance: few; CDR3aa: CASSDREDQETQYF
v_gene: TRBV20-1; j_gene: TRBJ2-3; abundance: -; CDR3aa: CSARDRVWQGGTDTQYF
v_gene: TRBV11-3; j_gene: TRBJ2-1; abundance: -; CDR3aa: CASSLEVYNEQFF
v_gene: TRBV12-3/TRBV12-4; j_gene: TRBJ1-5; abundance: few; CDR3aa: CASSFGNQPQHF
v_gene: TRBV10-3; j_gene: TRBJ2-1; abundance: -; CDR3aa: CASSGGASGRAGNEQFF
v_gene: TRBV4-2; j_gene: TRBJ2-7; abundance: medium-sized; CDR3aa: CASSPGSGENYEQYF
v_gene: TRBV6-5; j_gene: TRBJ1-5; abundance: few; CDR3aa: CASSYSNLGNQPQHF
v_gene: TRBV11-3; j_gene: TRBJ2-2; abundance: many; CDR3aa: CASKLRGSGRGLFTNTGELFF
v_gene: TRBV5-1; j_gene: TRBJ2-7; abundance: -; CDR3aa: CASSLVSGGHSYEQYF
v_gene: TRBV29-1; j_gene: TRBJ1-3; abundance: medium-sized; CDR3aa: CSGGAASGNTIYF
v_gene: TRBV5-6; j_gene: TRBJ2-4; abundance: -; CDR3aa: CASSFRAPSTKNIQYF
v_gene: TRBV6-1; j_gene: TRBJ1-1; abundance: -; CDR3aa: CASSSVGPRTEAFF
v_gene: TRBV11-2; j_gene: TRBJ2-1; abundance: -; CDR3aa: CASSLQAGGFYNEQFF
v_gene: TRBV7-2; j_gene: TRBJ1-2; abundance: few; CDR3aa: CASSLGDRANYGYTF
v_gene: TRBV30; j_gene: TRBJ1-2; abundance: -; CDR3aa: CASQRGMDYYGYTF
v_gene: TRBV20-1; j_gene: TRBJ1-5; abundance: once; CDR3aa: CSARGGLTVGVNQPQHF
v_gene: TRBV6-6; j_gene: TRBJ2-3; abundance: medium-sized; CDR3aa: CASSYSTWGAPSPTDTQYF